Below are 13 T cell receptor beta chains sequenced from a single sample in a study of cytomegalovirus exposure and HLA in healthy donors (TCRdb year 2017). Libraries were constructed by the immunoSEQ multiplex PCR assay. A mixture of 60 forward primers for TCR Vbeta segments and 13 reverse primers for TCR Jbeta segments was used in the multiplex PCR. Drawn from immuneACCESS, this table holds only the in-frame rearrangements with V and J called that TCRdb kept. Clones are partly lost; checked studies trace under half to an unresolved V gene and leave the rest unexplained. The sample table shows roughly 220,000 clones, and roughly 80% are seen once. In total, the top ten clones hold approximately 2.9% of the sample. Source material: PBMCs. These receptors all come from a young man in good health and CMV-seronegative.

This chain joins TRBV9 and TRBJ2-2; D possibly corresponds to TRBD1 (6 bases). Germline values: CDR1 SGDLS, CDR2 YYNGEE. The CDR3 is made up of 15 amino acids. V dropped 4 bases and J dropped 6 bases, with 16 bases sitting between them. CDR3 amino acids: CASSSRQAGAGELFF. CDR3 in DNA: TGTGCCAGCAGCTCCAGACAGGCCGGGGCCGGGGAGCTGTTTTTT.

The sample holds one count of this clone. The chain employs TRBV6-5 and TRBJ2-7; 8 bases match TRBD1. The CDR3 runs to 15 residues. Germline V gene sequence: CDR1 MNHEY, CDR2 SVGAGI. Germline trimming cut 2 bases from V and 4 bases from J; bases unmatched to any gene: 7. This CDR3 is CASSYGTGPHYEQYF. The CDR3 region has the DNA TGTGCCAGCAGTTACGGGACAGGACCCCATTACGAGCAGTACTTC.

The chain employs TRBV7-9 and TRBJ1-2; possibly TRBD1 for D (5 bases). V dropped 3 bases and J dropped 8 bases, with 16 bases sitting between them. Germline V gene sequence: CDR1 SEHNR, CDR2 FQNEAQ (reference sequence). CDR3 length equals 14 residues. The CDR3 reads CASSFERDGGGYTF. In DNA form, the CDR3 reads TGTGCCAGCAGCTTCGAAAGGGACGGGGGGGGCTACACCTTC.

This chain joins TRBV2 and TRBJ2-7; unclear D gene. The CDR3 totals 8 residues. The V gene's germline CDR1 is SNHLY and CDR2 FYNNEI. The V gene lost 7 bases and the J gene lost 9 bases, with 4 bases spanning the gap. As DNA, the CDR3 is TGTGCCAGCAACGGGCAGTACTTC. The encoded protein is CASNGQYF.

The chain combines TRBV5-3 with TRBJ2-7; a weak D match, TRBD1 (6 bases). TRBV5-3 carries the ORF label, with uncertain function. The CDR3 loop spans 16 amino acids. V was clipped by 0 bases and J by 3 bases, with 16 bases between them. The CDR3 sequence is CARSLAPTGPGYEQYF. The CDR3 region has the DNA TGTGCCAGAAGCTTGGCACCCACAGGGCCGGGCTACGAGCAGTACTTC.

The rearrangement joins TRBV4-1 to TRBJ1-5, with a possible D match to TRBD1 (5 bases). Germline values: CDR1 MGHRA, CDR2 YSYEKL. CDR3 length equals 16 residues. The V end lost 1 base, the J end lost 0 bases, and 10 bases lay between the germline ends. The CDR3 DNA reads TGCGCCAGCAGCCAAGTAGCGGGGCTTAGCAATCAGCCCCAGCATTTT. It is translated as CASSQVAGLSNQPQHF.

This clone was seen a few times. The rearrangement links TRBV19 to TRBJ2-7; 7 nucleotides match TRBD2. This CDR3 has 15 amino acids. In germline, CDR1 is LNHDA, CDR2 SQIVND (reference sequence). V shed 3 bases and J 5 bases; nucleotides not matched to a gene: 10. CDR3 in DNA: TGTGCCAGTAGTATGGGACTACAACCTTTGGACGAGCAGTACTTC. This translates into CASSMGLQPLDEQYF.

This rearrangement joins TRBV5-6 to TRBJ2-5, with TRBD2 matching over 7 bases. From germline, CDR1 is SGHDT and CDR2 YYEEEE. The CDR3 is made up of 15 amino acids. J gave up 2 bases and V 7 bases, and 11 bases lay outside the gene matches. The CDR3 DNA follows: TGTGCCAGCTCCCCTGTGGGGGGGGTTCAAGAGACCCAGTACTTC. This translates into CASSPVGGVQETQYF.

The V and J genes are TRBV10-3 and TRBJ2-7; 9 nucleotides align to TRBD1. Unmatched junction bases numbered 1, after V lost 2 bases and J lost 2 bases. The CDR3 sequence is 14 residues long. Germline-derived CDR1 and CDR2 are ENHRY and SYGVKD. The CDR3 reads CAISEGQGTYEQYF. CDR3 in DNA: TGTGCCATCAGTGAGGGACAGGGGACCTACGAGCAGTACTTC.

This clone was observed a handful of times. This chain links TRBV9 with TRBJ1-1; no clear D. This CDR3 is built from 13 residues. Between the trimmed V and J ends, which lost 4 bases and 3 bases, there was a span of 10 bases. From germline, CDR1 is SGDLS and CDR2 YYNGEE. CDR3 bases: TGTGCCAGCAGCCCGGGTTTCGACACTGAAGCTTTCTTT. Residues: CASSPGFDTEAFF.

J is TRBJ1-4 and V is TRBV7-9; 7 nucleotides match TRBD1. The germline V gene has CDR1 SEHNR and CDR2 FQNEAQ (reference sequence). J was trimmed by 1 base and V by 4 bases; bases with no gene match: 3. The CDR3 loop spans 15 amino acids. The CDR3 bases are TGTGCCAGCAGCTCGCGACAGGGAACTAATGAAAAACTGTTTTTT. It is translated as CASSSRQGTNEKLFF.

As for this clone: One junction end does not reproduce the germline sequence, and a read error may be involved. The chain couples TRBV9 to TRBJ2-6; TRBD2 might be the D (6 bases). Germline CDR1 reads SGDLS; CDR2 reads YYNGEE. The CDR3 covers 16 residues. Written as DNA, the CDR3 is TGTGCCAGCAGCGTAGTCGGGACTCCTGGGGCCAGCGTCCTGACTTTC. It yields the protein CASSVVGTPGASVLTF.

This chain links TRBV11-2 with TRBJ2-3; TRBD2 matches 8 bases. Germline V gives CDR1 SGHAT, CDR2 FQNNGV. V gave up 3 bases and J gave up 2 bases; unmatched junction bases: 7. This CDR3 has 16 amino acids. The DNA of the CDR3 is TGTGCCAGCAGCTTCCTTGGGACTAGTTACACAGATACGCAGTATTTT. This gives the protein CASSFLGTSYTDTQYF.